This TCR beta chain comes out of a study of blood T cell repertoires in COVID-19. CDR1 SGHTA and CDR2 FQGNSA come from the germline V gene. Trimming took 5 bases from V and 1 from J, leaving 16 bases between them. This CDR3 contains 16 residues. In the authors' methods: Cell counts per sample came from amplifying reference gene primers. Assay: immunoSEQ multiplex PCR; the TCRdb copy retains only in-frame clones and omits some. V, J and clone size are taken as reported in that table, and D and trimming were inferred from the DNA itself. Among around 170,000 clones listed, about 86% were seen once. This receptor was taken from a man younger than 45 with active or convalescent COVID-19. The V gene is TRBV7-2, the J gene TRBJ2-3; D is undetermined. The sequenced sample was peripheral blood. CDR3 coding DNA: TGTGCCAGCAGCCACGCCACTGGGCCGGGCACAGATACGCAGTATTTT. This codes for CASSHATGPGTDTQYF. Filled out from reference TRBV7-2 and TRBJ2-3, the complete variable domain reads GAGVSQSPSNKVTEKGKDVELRCDPISGHTALYWYRQSLGQGLEFLIYFQGNSAPDKSGLPSDRFSAERTGGSVSTLTIQRTQQEDSAVYLCASSHATGPGTDTQYFGPGTRLTVL.